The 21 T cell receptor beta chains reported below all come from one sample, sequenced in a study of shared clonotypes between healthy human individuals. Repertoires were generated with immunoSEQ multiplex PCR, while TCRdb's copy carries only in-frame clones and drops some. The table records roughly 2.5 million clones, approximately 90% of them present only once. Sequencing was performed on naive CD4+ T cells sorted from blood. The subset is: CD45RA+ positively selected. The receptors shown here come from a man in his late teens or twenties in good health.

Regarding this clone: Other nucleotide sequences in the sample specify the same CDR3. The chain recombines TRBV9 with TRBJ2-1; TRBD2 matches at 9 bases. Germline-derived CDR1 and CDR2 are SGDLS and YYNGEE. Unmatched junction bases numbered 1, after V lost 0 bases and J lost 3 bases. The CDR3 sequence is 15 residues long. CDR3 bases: TGTGCCAGCAGCGTAGGCGGGGGGGACTACAATGAGCAGTTCTTC. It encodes CASSVGGGDYNEQFF. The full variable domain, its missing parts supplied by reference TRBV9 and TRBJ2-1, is DSGVTQTPKHLITATGQRVTLRCSPRSGDLSVYWYQQSLDQGLQFLIQYYNGEERAKGNILERFSAQQFPDLHSELNLSSLELGDSALYFCASSVGGGDYNEQFFGPGTRLTVL.

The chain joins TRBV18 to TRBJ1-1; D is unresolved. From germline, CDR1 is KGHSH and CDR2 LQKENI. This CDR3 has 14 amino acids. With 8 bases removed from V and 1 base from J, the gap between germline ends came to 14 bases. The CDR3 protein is CASGTRAKNTEAFF. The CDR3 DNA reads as TGTGCCAGCGGAACGAGGGCCAAGAACACTGAAGCTTTCTTT.

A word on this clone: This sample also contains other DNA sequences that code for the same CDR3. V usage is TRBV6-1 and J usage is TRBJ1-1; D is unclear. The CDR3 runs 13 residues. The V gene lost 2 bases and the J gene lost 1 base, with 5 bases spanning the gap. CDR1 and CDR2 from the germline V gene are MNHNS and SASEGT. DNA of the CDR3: TGTGCCAGCAGTGAACTGGGGAACACTGAAGCTTTCTTT. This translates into CASSELGNTEAFF.

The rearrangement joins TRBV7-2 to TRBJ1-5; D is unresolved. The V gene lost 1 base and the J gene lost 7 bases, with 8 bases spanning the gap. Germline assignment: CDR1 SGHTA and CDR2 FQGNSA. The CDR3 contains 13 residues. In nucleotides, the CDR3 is TGTGCCAGCAGCTTAGGGTCGATCCAGCCCCAGCATTTT. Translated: CASSLGSIQPQHF.

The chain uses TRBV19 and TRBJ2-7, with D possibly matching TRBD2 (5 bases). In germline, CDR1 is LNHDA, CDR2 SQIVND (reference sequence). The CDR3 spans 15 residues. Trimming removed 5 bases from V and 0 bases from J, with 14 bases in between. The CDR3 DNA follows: TGTGCCAGTAGTGCGTTAGAGGGTTCCTCCTACGAGCAGTACTTC. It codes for CASSALEGSSYEQYF.

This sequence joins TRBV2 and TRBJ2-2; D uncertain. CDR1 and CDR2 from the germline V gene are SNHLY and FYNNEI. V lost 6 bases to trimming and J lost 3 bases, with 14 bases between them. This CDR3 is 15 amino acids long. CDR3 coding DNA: TGTGCCAGCAGCAAAAGACCGGCGGACACCGGGGAGCTGTTTTTT. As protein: CASSKRPADTGELFF.

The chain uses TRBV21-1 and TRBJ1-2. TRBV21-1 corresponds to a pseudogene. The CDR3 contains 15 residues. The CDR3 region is CASSGLGRACYGYTF. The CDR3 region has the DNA TGTGCCAGCAGCGGACTAGGGAGGGCTTGCTATGGCTACACCTTC.

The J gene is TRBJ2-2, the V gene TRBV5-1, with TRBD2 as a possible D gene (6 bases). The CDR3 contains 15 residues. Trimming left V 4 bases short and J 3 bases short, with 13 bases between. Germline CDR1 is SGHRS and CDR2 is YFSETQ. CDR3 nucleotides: TGCGCCAGCAGCCAAGGGAGGCGGGACACCGGGGAGCTGTTTTTT. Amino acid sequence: CASSQGRRDTGELFF. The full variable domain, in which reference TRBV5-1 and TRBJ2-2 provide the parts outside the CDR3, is KAGVTQTPRYLIKTRGQQVTLSCSPISGHRSVSWYQQTPGQGLQFLFEYFSETQRNKGNFPGRFSGRQFSNSRSEMNVSTLELGDSALYLCASSQGRRDTGELFFGEGSRLTVL.

The CDR3 here is CASHTRGFNQPQHF. The CDR3 coding sequence is TGTGCCAGCCACACCAGGGGTTTCAATCAGCCCCAGCATTTT. The chain has TRBV19 and TRBJ1-5; maybe TRBD1 (6 bases). The CDR3 covers 14 residues. The V gene lost 9 bases and the J gene lost 3 bases, with 15 bases spanning the gap. Germline V gene data show CDR1 as LNHDA and CDR2 as SQIVND (reference sequence).

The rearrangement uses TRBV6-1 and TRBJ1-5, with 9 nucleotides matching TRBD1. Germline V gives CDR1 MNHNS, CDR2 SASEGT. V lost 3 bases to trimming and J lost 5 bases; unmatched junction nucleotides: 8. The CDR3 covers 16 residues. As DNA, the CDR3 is TGTGCCAGCAGTGACCAGGACAGGGGTCGTTATCAGCCCCAGCATTTT. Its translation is CASSDQDRGRYQPQHF.

CDR3: CASSFRPGLAGVSYEQYF. In nucleotides, the CDR3 is TGTGCCAGCAGCTTTAGACCCGGACTAGCGGGAGTGTCCTACGAGCAGTACTTC. The chain combines TRBV7-9 with TRBJ2-7; 13 bases map to TRBD2. CDR1 SEHNR and CDR2 FQNEAQ come from the germline V gene (reference sequence). The V segment lost 3 bases and the J segment 1 base; nucleotides outside the gene matches: 9. The CDR3 has 18 residues.

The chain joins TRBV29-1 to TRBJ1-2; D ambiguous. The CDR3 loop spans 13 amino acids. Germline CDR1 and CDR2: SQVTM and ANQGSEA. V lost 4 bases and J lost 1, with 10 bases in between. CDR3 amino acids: CSVVSRFNYGYTF. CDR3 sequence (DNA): TGCAGCGTTGTATCAAGATTTAACTATGGCTACACCTTC.

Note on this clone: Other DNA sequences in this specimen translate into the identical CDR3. The CDR3 loop is CASSLGLAETQYF. In DNA, the CDR3 is TGTGCCAGCAGCTTAGGACTAGCTGAGACCCAGTACTTC. The rearrangement joins TRBV7-8 to TRBJ2-5; 7 bases align to TRBD2. Germline lookup yields CDR1 SGHVS and CDR2 FQNEAQ. The CDR3 has 13 residues. V was clipped by 1 base and J by 5 bases; unmatched bases: 1.

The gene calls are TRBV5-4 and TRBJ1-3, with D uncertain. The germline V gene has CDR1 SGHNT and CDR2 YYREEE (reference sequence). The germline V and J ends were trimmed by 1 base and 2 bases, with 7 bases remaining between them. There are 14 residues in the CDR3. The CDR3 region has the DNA TGTGCCAGCAGCTTGATGGGGACTGGAAACACCATATATTTT. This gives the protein CASSLMGTGNTIYF.

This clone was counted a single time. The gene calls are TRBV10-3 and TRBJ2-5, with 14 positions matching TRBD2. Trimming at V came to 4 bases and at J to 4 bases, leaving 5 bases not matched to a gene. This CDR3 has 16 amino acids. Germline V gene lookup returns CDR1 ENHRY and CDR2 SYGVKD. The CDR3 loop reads CAISGATSGRGETQYF. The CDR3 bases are TGTGCCATCAGTGGGGCGACTAGCGGGAGGGGAGAGACCCAGTACTTC.

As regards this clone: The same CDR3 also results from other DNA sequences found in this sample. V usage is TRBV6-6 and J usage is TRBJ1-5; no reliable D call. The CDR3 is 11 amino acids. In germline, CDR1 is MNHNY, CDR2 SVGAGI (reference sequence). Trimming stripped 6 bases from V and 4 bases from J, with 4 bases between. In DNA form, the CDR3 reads TGTGCCAGCAGGGCTAATCAGCCCCAGCATTTT. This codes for CASRANQPQHF.

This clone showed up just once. The CDR3 sequence is CASSSRPGLSSYNSPLHF. The CDR3 DNA follows: TGTGCCAGCAGTTCCCGACCGGGACTCAGCTCCTATAATTCACCCCTCCACTTT. The J gene is TRBJ1-6, the V gene TRBV27, with D perhaps TRBD1 (5 bases). Between the trimmed V and J ends, which lost 4 bases and 0 bases, there was a span of 16 bases. This CDR3 contains 18 residues. The V gene's germline CDR1 is MNHEY and CDR2 SMNVEV (reference sequence).

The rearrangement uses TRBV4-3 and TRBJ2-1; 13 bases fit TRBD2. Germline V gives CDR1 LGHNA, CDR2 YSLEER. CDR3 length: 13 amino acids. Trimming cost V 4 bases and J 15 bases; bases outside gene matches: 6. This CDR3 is CASSLGLAGDRFF. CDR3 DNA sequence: TGCGCCAGCAGCCTCGGACTAGCGGGAGATCGGTTCTTC.

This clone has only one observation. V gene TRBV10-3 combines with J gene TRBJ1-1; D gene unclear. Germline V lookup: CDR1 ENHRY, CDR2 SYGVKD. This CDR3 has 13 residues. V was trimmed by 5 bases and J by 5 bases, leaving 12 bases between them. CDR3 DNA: TGTGCCATCAGTCCCGACACAACTACTGAAGCTTTCTTT. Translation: CAISPDTTTEAFF.

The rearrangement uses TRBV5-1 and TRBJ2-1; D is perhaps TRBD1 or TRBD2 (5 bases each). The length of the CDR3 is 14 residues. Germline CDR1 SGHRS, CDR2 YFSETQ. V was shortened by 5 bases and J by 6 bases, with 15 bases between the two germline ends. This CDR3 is CASRRGTPSNEQFF. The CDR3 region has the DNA TGCGCCAGCAGACGAGGGACCCCGTCCAATGAGCAGTTCTTC.

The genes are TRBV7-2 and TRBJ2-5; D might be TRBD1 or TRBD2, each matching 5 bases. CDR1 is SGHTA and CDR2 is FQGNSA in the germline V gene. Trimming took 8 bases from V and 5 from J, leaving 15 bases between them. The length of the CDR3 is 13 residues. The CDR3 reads CASLLGVSETQYF. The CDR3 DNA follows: TGTGCCAGCCTTCTGGGGGTATCGGAGACCCAGTACTTC.